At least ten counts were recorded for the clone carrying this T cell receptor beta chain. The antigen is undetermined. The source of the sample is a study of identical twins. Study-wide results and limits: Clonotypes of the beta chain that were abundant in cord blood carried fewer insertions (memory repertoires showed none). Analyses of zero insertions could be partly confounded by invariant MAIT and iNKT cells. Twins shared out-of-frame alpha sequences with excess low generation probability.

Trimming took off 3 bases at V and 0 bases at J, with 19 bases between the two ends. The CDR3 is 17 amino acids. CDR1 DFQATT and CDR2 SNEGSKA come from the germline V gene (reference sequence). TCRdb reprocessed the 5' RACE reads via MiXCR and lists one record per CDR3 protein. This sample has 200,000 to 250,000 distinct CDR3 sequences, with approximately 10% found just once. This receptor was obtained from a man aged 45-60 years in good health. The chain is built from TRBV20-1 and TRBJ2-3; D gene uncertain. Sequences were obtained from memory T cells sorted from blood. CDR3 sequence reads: CSARFPLGGRSTDTQYF. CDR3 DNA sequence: TGCAGTGCTAGGTTCCCCCTTGGCGGACGCAGCACAGATACGCAGTATTTT.